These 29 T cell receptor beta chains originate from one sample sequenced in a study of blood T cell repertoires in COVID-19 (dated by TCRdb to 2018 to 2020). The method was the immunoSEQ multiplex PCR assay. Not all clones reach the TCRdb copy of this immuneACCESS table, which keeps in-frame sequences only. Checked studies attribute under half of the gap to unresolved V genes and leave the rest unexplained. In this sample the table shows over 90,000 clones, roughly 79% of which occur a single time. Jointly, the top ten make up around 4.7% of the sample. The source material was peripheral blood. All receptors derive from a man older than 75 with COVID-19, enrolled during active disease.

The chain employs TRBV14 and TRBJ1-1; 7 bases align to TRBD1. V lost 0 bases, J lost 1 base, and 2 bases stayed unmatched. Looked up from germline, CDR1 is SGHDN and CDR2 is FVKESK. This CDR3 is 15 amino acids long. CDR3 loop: CASSQDHRGNTEAFF. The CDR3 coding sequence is TGTGCCAGCAGCCAAGATCACAGGGGGAACACTGAAGCTTTCTTT.

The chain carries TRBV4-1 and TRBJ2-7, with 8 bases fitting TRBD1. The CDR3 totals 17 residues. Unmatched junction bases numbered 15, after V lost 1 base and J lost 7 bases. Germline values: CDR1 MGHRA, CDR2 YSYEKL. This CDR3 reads CASSQAVGQDLYGEQYF. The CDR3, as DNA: TGCGCCAGCAGCCAAGCCGTGGGACAGGACCTCTACGGGGAGCAGTACTTC.

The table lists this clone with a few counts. The CDR3 loop reads CASSSGPDRLAKNIQYF. The CDR3, as DNA: TGTGCCAGCAGCTCCGGACCCGACAGACTAGCCAAAAACATTCAGTACTTC. The rearrangement joins TRBV5-4 to TRBJ2-4; possible D gene TRBD1, 5 bases. CDR1 SGHNT and CDR2 YYREEE come from the germline V gene (reference sequence). The CDR3 totals 17 residues. Trimming cost V 3 bases and J 0 bases, with 16 bases left between them.

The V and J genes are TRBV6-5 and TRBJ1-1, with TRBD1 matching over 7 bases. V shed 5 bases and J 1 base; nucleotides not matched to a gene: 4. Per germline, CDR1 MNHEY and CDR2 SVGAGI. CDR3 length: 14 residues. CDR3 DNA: TGTGCCAGCAGTCGGACAGGAGCGAACACTGAAGCTTTCTTT. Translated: CASSRTGANTEAFF.

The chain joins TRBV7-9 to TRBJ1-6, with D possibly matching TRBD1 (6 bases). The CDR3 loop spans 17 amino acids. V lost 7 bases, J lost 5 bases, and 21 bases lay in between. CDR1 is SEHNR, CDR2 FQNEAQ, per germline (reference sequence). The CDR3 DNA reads TGTGCCAGCACCCTCAGTTCCGGGACAAGAAATAATTCACCCCTCCACTTT. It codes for CASTLSSGTRNNSPLHF.

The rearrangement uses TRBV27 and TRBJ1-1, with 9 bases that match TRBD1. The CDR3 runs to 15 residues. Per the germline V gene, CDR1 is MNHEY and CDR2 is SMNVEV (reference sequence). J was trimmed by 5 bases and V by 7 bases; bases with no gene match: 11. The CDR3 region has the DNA TGTGCCAGCAAACCTTCGAGGACAGGGGTAACTGAAGCTTTCTTT. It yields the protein CASKPSRTGVTEAFF.

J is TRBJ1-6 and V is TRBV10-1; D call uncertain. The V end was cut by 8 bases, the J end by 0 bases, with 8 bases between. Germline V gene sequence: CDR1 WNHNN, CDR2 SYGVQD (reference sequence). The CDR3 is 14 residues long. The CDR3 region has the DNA TGCGCCAGCGAAGAGAGCTCCTATAATTCACCCCTCCACTTT. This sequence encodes CASEESSYNSPLHF.

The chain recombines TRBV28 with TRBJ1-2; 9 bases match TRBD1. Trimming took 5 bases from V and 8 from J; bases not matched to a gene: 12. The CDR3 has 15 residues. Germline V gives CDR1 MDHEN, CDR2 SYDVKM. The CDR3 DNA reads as TGTGCCAGCAGTGAGACAGGGGGGAGAGTCCGCGGCTACACCTTC. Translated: CASSETGGRVRGYTF.

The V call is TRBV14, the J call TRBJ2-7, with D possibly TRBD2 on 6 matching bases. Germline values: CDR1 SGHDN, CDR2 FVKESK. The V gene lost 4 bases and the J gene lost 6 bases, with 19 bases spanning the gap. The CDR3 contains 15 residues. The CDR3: CASSPGLRNYGEQYF. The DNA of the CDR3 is TGTGCCAGCAGCCCCGGACTAAGAAATTATGGCGAGCAGTACTTC.

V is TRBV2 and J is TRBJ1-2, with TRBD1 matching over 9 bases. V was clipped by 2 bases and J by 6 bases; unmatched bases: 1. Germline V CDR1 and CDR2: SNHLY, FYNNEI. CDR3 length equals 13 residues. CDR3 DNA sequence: TGTGCCAGCAGTGAAAACAGGGGGCATGGCTACACCTTC. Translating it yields CASSENRGHGYTF.

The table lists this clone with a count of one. Here the CDR3 DNA reads TGTGCCAGCAGCACAGGACGGGCTAATGAAAAACTGTTTTTT. It is translated as CASSTGRANEKLFF. The chain has TRBV11-2 and TRBJ1-4; a weak D match, TRBD1 (5 bases). Germline CDR1 SGHAT, CDR2 FQNNGV. The CDR3 runs 14 residues. Trimming removed 5 bases at V and 3 bases at J, with 10 bases between. Combining the CDR3 with reference TRBV11-2 and TRBJ1-4 gives the whole variable domain EAGVAQSPRYKIIEKRQSVAFWCNPISGHATLYWYQQILGQGPKLLIQFQNNGVVDDSQLPKDRFSAERLKGVDSTLKIQPAKLEDSAVYLCASSTGRANEKLFFGSGTQLSVL.

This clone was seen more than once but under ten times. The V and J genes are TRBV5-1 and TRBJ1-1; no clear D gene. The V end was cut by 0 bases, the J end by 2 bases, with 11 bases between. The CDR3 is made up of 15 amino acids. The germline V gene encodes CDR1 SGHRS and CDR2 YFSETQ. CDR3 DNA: TGCGCCAGCAGCTTGGGAGGCAGACTAAACACTGAAGCTTTCTTT. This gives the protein CASSLGGRLNTEAFF.

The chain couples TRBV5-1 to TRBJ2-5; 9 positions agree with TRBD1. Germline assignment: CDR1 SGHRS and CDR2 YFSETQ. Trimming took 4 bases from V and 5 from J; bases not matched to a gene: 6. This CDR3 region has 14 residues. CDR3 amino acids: CASSQPQGAETQYF. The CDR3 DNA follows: TGCGCCAGCAGCCAACCACAGGGGGCCGAGACCCAGTACTTC.

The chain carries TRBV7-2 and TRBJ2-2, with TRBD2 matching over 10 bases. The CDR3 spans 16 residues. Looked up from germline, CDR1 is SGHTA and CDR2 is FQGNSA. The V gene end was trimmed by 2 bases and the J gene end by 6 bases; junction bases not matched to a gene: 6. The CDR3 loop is CASSLQPSGSAGELFF. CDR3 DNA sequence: TGTGCCAGCAGCTTACAGCCTAGCGGGAGTGCCGGGGAGCTGTTTTTT. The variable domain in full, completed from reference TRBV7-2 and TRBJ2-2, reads GAGVSQSPSNKVTEKGKDVELRCDPISGHTALYWYRQSLGQGLEFLIYFQGNSAPDKSGLPSDRFSAERTGGSVSTLTIQRTQQEDSAVYLCASSLQPSGSAGELFFGEGSRLTVL.

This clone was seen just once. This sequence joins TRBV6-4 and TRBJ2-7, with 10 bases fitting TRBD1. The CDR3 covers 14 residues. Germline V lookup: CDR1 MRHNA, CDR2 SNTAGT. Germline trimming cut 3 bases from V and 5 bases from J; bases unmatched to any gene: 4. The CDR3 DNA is TGTGCCAGCAGTGAGACAGGGGGCCTGAACGAGCAGTACTTC. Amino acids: CASSETGGLNEQYF.

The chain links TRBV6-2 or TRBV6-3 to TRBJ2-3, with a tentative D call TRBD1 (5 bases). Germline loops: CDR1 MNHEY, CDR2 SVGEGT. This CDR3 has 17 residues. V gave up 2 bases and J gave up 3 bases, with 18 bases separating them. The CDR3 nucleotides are TGTGCCAGCAGTTACCATAGGGGCGGTGTGGATACAGATACGCAGTATTTT. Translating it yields CASSYHRGGVDTDTQYF.

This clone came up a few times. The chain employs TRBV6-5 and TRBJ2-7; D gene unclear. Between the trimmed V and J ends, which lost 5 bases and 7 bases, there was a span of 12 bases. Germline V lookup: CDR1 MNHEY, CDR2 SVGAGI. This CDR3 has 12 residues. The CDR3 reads CASSTRSREQYF. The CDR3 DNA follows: TGTGCCAGCAGTACGAGGAGTAGGGAGCAGTACTTC.

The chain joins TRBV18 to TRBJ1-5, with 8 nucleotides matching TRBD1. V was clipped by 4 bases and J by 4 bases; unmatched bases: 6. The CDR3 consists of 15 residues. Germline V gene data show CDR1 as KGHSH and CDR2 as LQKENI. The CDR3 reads CASSQGTGRNQPQHF. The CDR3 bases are TGTGCCAGCTCACAAGGGACAGGAAGGAATCAGCCCCAGCATTTT.

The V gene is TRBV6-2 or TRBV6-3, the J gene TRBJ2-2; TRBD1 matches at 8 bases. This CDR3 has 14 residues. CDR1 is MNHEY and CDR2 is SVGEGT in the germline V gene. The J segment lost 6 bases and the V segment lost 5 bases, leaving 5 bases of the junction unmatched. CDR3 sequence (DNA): TGTGCCAGCAGTAGCCAGGGGGCCGCCGGGGAGCTGTTTTTT. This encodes CASSSQGAAGELFF.

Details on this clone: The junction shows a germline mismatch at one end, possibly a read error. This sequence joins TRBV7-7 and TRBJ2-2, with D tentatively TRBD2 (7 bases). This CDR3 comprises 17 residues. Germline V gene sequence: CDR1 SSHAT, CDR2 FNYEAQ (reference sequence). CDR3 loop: CASSLAVGGPYTGELFF. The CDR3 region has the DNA TGTGCTAGCAGCTTAGCCGTGGGGGGGCCTTACACCGGGGAGCTGTTTTTT.

The CDR3 loop is CASMAGRIGGYTF. CDR3 DNA sequence: TGTGCCAGCATGGCGGGACGGATTGGTGGCTACACCTTC. The chain recombines TRBV2 with TRBJ1-2, with a possible D match to TRBD1 (5 bases). The CDR3 is 13 residues long. V was cut by 7 bases and J by 7 bases, with 16 bases left in between. Germline CDR1 SNHLY, CDR2 FYNNEI.

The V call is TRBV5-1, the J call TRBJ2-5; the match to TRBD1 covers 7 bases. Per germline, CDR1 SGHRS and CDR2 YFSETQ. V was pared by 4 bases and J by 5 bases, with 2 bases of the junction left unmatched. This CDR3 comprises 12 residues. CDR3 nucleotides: TGCGCCAGCAGCCCAGGGGGTGAGACCCAGTACTTC. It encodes CASSPGGETQYF.

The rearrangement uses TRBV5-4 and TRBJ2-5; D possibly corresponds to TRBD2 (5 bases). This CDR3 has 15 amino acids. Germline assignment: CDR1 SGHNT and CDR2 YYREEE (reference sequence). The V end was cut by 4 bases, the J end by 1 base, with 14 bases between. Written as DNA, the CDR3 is TGTGCCAGCAGCCCCCGGTCGGGGTTCCAAGAGACCCAGTACTTC. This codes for CASSPRSGFQETQYF.

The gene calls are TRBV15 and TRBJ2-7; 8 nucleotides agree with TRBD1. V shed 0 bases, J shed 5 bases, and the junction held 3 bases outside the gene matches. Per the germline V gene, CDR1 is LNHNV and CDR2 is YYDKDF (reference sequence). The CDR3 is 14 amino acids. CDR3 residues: CATSRDRTGNEQYF. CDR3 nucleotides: TGTGCCACCAGCAGAGATCGGACAGGGAACGAGCAGTACTTC.

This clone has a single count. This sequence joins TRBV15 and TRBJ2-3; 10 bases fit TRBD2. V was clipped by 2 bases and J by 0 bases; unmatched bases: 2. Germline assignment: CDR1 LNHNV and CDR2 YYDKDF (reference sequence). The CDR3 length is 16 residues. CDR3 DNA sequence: TGTGCCACCAGCAGATATAGCGGGGGGAGCACAGATACGCAGTATTTT. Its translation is CATSRYSGGSTDTQYF.

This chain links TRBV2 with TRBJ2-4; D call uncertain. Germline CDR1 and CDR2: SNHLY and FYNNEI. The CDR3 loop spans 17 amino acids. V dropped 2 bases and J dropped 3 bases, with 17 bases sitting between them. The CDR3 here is CASSETGRFYGKNIQYF. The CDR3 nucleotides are TGTGCCAGCAGTGAAACTGGGCGTTTCTATGGCAAAAACATTCAGTACTTC.

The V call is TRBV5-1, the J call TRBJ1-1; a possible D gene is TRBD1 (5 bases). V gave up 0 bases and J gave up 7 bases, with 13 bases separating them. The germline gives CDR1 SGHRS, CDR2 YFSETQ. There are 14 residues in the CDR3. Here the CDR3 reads CASSLDPGLGEAFF. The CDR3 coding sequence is TGCGCCAGCAGCTTGGACCCGGGACTCGGTGAAGCTTTCTTT.

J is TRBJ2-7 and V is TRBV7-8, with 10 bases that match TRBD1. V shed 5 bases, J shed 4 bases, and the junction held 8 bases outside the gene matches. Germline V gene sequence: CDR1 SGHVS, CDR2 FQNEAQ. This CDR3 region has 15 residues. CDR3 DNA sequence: TGTGCCAGCAGCCCTAGGGGACAGGGGTGGTACGAGCAGTACTTC. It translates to CASSPRGQGWYEQYF.

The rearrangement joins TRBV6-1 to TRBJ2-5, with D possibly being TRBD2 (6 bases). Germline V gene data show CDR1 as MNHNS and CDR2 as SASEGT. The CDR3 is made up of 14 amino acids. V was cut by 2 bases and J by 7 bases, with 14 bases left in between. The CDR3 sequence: CASSENREPRTQYF. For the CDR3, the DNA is TGTGCCAGCAGTGAAAACCGGGAGCCCAGGACCCAGTACTTC.